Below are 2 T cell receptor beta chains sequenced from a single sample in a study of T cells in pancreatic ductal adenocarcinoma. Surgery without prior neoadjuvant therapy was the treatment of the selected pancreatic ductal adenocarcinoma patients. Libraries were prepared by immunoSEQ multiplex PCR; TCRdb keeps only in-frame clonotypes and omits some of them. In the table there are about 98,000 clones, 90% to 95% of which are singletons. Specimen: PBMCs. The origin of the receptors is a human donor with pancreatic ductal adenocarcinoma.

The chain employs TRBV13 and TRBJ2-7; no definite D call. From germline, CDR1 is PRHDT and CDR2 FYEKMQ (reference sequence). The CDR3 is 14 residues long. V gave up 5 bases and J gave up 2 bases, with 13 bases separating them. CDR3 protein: CASSPVTLPYEQYF. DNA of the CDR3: TGTGCCAGCAGCCCAGTGACTCTTCCCTACGAGCAGTACTTC.

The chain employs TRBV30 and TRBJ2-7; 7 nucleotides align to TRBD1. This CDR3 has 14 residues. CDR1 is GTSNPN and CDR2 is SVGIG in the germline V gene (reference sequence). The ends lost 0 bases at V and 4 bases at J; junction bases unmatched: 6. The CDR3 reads CAWSVKGAGYEQYF. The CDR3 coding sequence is TGTGCCTGGAGTGTCAAGGGGGCTGGATACGAGCAGTACTTC.